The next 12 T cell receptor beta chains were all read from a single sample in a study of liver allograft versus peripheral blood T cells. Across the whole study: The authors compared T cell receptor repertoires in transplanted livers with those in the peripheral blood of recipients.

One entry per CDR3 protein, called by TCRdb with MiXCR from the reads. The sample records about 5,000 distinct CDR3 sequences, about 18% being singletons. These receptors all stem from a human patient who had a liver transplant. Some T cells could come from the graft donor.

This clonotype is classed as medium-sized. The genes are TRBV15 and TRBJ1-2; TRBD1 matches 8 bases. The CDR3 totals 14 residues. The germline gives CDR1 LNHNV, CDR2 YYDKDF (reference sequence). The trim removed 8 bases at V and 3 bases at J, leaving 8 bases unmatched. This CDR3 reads CATRLTGDHYGYTF. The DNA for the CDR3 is TGTGCCACCCGCTTGACAGGGGATCACTATGGCTACACCTTC.

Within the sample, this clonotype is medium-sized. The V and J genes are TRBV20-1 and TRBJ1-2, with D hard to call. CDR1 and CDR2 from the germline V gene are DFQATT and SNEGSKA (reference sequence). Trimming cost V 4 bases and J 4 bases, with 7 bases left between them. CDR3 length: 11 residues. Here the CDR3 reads CSATGSYGYTF. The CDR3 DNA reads TGCAGTGCTACCGGGAGCTATGGCTACACCTTC.

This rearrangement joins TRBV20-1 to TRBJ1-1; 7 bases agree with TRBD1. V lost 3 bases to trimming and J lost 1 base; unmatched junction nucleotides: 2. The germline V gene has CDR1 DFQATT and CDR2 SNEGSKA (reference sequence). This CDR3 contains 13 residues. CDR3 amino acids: CSASRGPNTEAFF. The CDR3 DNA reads TGCAGTGCTAGTAGGGGGCCGAACACTGAAGCTTTCTTT.

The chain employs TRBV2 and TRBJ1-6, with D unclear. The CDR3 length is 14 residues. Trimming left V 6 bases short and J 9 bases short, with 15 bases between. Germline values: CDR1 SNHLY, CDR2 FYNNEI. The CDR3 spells CASRPDRLGSPLHF. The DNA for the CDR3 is TGTGCCAGCAGGCCGGACCGGTTGGGTTCACCCCTCCACTTT.

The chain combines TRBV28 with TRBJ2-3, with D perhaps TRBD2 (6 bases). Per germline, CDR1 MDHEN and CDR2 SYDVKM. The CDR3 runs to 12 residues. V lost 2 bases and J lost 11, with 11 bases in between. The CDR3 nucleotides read TGTGCCAGCAGTTTAGGTTGGGGAGGGCAGTATTTT. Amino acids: CASSLGWGGQYF.

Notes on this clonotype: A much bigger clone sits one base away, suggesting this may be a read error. The CDR3 sequence: CSARDLTGTYYNEQIF. In nucleotides, the CDR3 is TGCAGTGCTAGAGATCTCACCGGGACATATTACAATGAGCAGATCTTC. The chain uses TRBV20-1 and TRBJ2-1, with D possibly matching TRBD1 (6 bases). CDR1 is DFQATT, CDR2 SNEGSKA, per germline (reference sequence). The CDR3 consists of 16 residues.

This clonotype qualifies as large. The CDR3 here is CSAQATNEKLFF. CDR3 DNA: TGCAGCGCCCAAGCAACTAATGAAAAACTGTTTTTT. The chain links TRBV29-1 to TRBJ1-4, with unresolved D. Germline V gives CDR1 SQVTM, CDR2 ANQGSEA. This CDR3 spans 12 amino acids. V lost 7 bases and J 0 bases, leaving 6 bases between the germline ends.

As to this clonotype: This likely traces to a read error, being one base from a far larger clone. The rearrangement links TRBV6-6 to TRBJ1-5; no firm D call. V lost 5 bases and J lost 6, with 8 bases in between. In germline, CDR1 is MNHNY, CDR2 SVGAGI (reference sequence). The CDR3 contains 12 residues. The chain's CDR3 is CASSRLIQPQHF. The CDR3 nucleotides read TGTGCCAGCAGTCGACTGATTCAGCCCCAGCATTTT.

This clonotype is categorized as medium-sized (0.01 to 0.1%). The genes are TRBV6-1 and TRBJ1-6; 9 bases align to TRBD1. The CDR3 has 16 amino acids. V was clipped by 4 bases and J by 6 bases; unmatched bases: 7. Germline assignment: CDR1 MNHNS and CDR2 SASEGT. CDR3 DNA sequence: TGTGCCAGCAGTGTGACCCCGGGACAGGGTAATTCACCCCTCCACTTT. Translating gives CASSVTPGQGNSPLHF.

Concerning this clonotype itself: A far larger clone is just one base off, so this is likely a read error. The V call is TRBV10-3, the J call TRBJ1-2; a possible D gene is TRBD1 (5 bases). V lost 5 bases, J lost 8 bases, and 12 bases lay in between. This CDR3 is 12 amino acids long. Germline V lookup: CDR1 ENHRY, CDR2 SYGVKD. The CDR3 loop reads CAISYGAEGYTF. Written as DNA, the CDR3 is TGTGCCATCAGTTACGGGGCTGAAGGCTACACCTTC.

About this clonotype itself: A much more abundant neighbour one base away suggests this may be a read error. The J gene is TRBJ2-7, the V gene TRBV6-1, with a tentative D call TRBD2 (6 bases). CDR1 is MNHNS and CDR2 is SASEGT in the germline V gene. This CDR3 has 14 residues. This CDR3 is CASQARGSSCEQYF. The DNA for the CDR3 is TGTGCCAGCCAAGCCCGGGGGAGCTCCTGCGAGCAGTACTTC.

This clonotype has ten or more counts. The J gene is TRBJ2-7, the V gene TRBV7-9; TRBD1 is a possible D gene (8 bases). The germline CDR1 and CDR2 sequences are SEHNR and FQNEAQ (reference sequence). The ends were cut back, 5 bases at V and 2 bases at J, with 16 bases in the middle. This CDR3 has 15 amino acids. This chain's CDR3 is CASSRTRQGTYEQYF. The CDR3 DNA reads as TGTGCCAGCAGCCGGACTAGACAGGGGACCTACGAGCAGTACTTC.